These 30 T cell receptor beta chains share one sample of origin, sequenced in a study of T cell responses to AZD1222 COVID-19 vaccine. This table comes from immunoSEQ multiplex PCR, and its TCRdb copy is limited to in-frame clones, with some not included. In the table there are 100,000 to 150,000 clones, roughly 90% of which are singletons. Here the sequenced sample was peripheral blood, taken on day 0 of AZD1222 vaccination. Receptors originate from an adult in good health.

This chain joins TRBV7-6 and TRBJ2-7; 7 nucleotides match TRBD2. The CDR3 has 14 residues. The germline CDR1 and CDR2 sequences are SGHVS and FNYEAQ. V lost 2 bases, J lost 7 bases, and 8 bases stayed unmatched. The CDR3, as DNA: TGTGCCAGCAGCTTAACGCGCGGGAGAGATGAGCAGTACTTC. Encoded protein: CASSLTRGRDEQYF.

The chain carries TRBV27 and TRBJ2-7; D remains ambiguous. Germline values: CDR1 MNHEY, CDR2 SMNVEV (reference sequence). This CDR3 is built from 13 residues. Trimming took 1 base from V and 3 from J, leaving 7 bases between them. For the CDR3, the DNA is TGTGCCAGCAGTTTATGGCAGGACTACGAGCAGTACTTC. Translation gives CASSLWQDYEQYF.

This chain uses TRBV11-3 with TRBJ2-3; TRBD2 aligns across 13 bases. The CDR3 is made up of 17 amino acids. Germline V gene data show CDR1 as SGHNT and CDR2 as YENEEA. V shed 4 bases, J shed 5 bases, and the junction held 9 bases outside the gene matches. CDR3 nucleotides: TGTGCCAGCAGCTCGGGACTAGCGGGACAAGGGGGAGATACGCAGTATTTT. Encoded protein: CASSSGLAGQGGDTQYF.

This chain connects TRBV19 to TRBJ2-7, with 10 bases fitting TRBD1. In germline, CDR1 is LNHDA, CDR2 SQIVND (reference sequence). This CDR3 has 18 residues. V trimming: 5 bases; J trimming: 1 base; junction bases outside the gene matches: 14. DNA for the CDR3: TGTGCCAGTAGTCCCGTATTCGTCTCGGGACAGGGGTCCTACGAGCAGTACTTC. Protein product: CASSPVFVSGQGSYEQYF.

The chain couples TRBV2 to TRBJ1-1, with D possibly matching TRBD1 (5 bases). Trimming took off 10 bases at V and 1 base at J, with 16 bases between the two ends. Germline lookup yields CDR1 SNHLY and CDR2 FYNNEI. The CDR3 runs 14 residues. This CDR3 is CANRRDSTNTEAFF. The CDR3 DNA follows: TGTGCCAACCGCAGGGACTCGACGAACACTGAAGCTTTCTTT.

CDR3 in amino acids: CASSLLSSNQPQHF. The CDR3 bases are TGTGCCAGCAGCTTACTGTCCAGCAATCAGCCCCAGCATTTT. This chain joins TRBV7-9 and TRBJ1-5; D is ambiguous. This CDR3 spans 14 amino acids. Germline V lookup: CDR1 SEHNR, CDR2 FQNEAQ (reference sequence). The V end was cut by 2 bases, the J end by 1 base, with 6 bases between.

The chain has TRBV7-9 and TRBJ1-5; TRBD1 agrees at 7 bases. The V and J ends lost 5 bases and 2 bases, in that order; junction bases with no gene match: 3. Germline V gene lookup returns CDR1 SEHNR and CDR2 FQNEAQ (reference sequence). The CDR3 is 14 residues long. The CDR3 loop is CASSPGTGNQPQHF. DNA of the CDR3: TGTGCCAGCAGCCCCGGGACAGGCAATCAGCCCCAGCATTTT.

The DNA of the CDR3 is TGTGCCAGCAGCCGAGCCTCTAGCGGGAGTAGGGATACGCAGTATTTT. This sequence encodes CASSRASSGSRDTQYF. The gene calls are TRBV9 and TRBJ2-3, with 10 bases aligning to TRBD2. There are 16 residues in the CDR3. V was pared by 4 bases and J by 6 bases, with 11 bases of the junction left unmatched. Per the germline V gene, CDR1 is SGDLS and CDR2 is YYNGEE.

The rearrangement uses TRBV29-1 and TRBJ2-3; D is uncertain. The CDR3 length is 16 residues. The V end was cut by 1 base, the J end by 3 bases, with 17 bases between. Germline assignment: CDR1 SQVTM and CDR2 ANQGSEA. The CDR3 region has the DNA TGCAGCGTTGAAGGCCTTCCGGAGCTCGGTACAGATACGCAGTATTTT. This translates into CSVEGLPELGTDTQYF.

This chain uses TRBV9 with TRBJ2-1, with a tentative D call TRBD2 (5 bases). V lost 6 bases and J 0 bases, leaving 10 bases between the germline ends. Germline V CDR1 and CDR2: SGDLS, YYNGEE. This CDR3 spans 14 amino acids. CDR3 region: CASNTAGSYNEQFF. CDR3 DNA sequence: TGTGCCAGCAATACTGCGGGCTCCTACAATGAGCAGTTCTTC.

The CDR3 region is CASSHLENTGELFF. CDR3 DNA sequence: TGCGCCAGCAGCCATTTAGAGAACACCGGGGAGCTGTTTTTT. This rearrangement joins TRBV4-3 to TRBJ2-2, with no clear D. The CDR3 is 14 amino acids. Germline assignment: CDR1 LGHNA and CDR2 YSLEER. With 3 bases removed from V and 1 base from J, the gap between germline ends came to 6 bases.

The chain employs TRBV5-4 and TRBJ1-1, with 9 bases matching TRBD1. CDR3 length: 15 residues. V was pared by 5 bases and J by 0 bases, with 5 bases of the junction left unmatched. Germline CDR1 SGHNT, CDR2 YYREEE (reference sequence). Written as DNA, the CDR3 is TGTGCCAGCAGAATGGACAGGGGTTTGAACACTGAAGCTTTCTTT. This translates into CASRMDRGLNTEAFF. The variable domain in full, with the rest retrieved from reference TRBV5-4 and TRBJ1-1, is ETGVTQSPTHLIKTRGQQVTLRCSSQSGHNTVSWYQQALGQGPQFIFQYYREEENGRGNFPPRFSGLQFPNYSSELNVNALELDDSALYLCASRMDRGLNTEAFFGQGTRLTVV.

V gene TRBV21-1 combines with J gene TRBJ1-4. TRBV21-1 is reported as a pseudogene. The CDR3 sequence is 16 residues long. The CDR3: CASSKAGLPTNEKLFF. Here the CDR3 DNA reads TGTGCCAGCAGCAAAGCAGGCCTTCCAACTAATGAAAAACTGTTTTTT.

As regards this clone: The junction and the germline gene differ at one end; a read error may be behind it. The rearrangement joins TRBV29-1 to TRBJ2-7; tentatively, D is TRBD2 (5 bases). This CDR3 contains 11 residues. Germline loops: CDR1 SQVTM, CDR2 ANQGSEA. CDR3 loop: CSVEDTGIYTF. DNA for the CDR3: TGCAGCGTTGAAGACACCGGGATATATACCTTC.

This clone was detected only once. The chain recombines TRBV10-1 with TRBJ1-3; TRBD1 is a possible D gene (5 bases). Germline V gene sequence: CDR1 WNHNN, CDR2 SYGVQD (reference sequence). Trimming took off 6 bases at V and 0 bases at J, with 18 bases between the two ends. The CDR3 contains 17 residues. The CDR3 DNA reads as TGCGCCAGCAGACAGGCCTTTAGGGGCCCCTCTGGAAACACCATATATTTT. Translation gives CASRQAFRGPSGNTIYF.

This clone showed up just once. The chain joins TRBV27 to TRBJ2-7; D perhaps matches TRBD1 (6 bases). In germline, CDR1 is MNHEY, CDR2 SMNVEV (reference sequence). V lost 6 bases, J lost 6 bases, and 27 bases lay in between. The CDR3 extends over 17 amino acids. CDR3 sequence: CASSFRSSGTRVSEQYF. DNA for the CDR3: TGTGCCAGCAGCTTCCGCTCCTCCGGGACAAGAGTCTCCGAGCAGTACTTC.

J is TRBJ1-4 and V is TRBV5-1; TRBD1 agrees at 9 bases. CDR3 length: 15 residues. With 4 bases clipped from V and 8 bases from J, the junction kept 9 bases outside the gene matches. Germline V lookup: CDR1 SGHRS, CDR2 YFSETQ. The CDR3 region has the DNA TGCGCCAGCAGCCACTCAACAGGGGGCAACGAAAAACTGTTTTTT. Translation: CASSHSTGGNEKLFF.

The V call is TRBV29-1, the J call TRBJ2-3, with 9 bases that match TRBD2. Losses at the gene ends were 4 bases for V and 2 bases for J; bases not matched to a gene: 4. CDR1 and CDR2 from the germline V gene are SQVTM and ANQGSEA. The CDR3 loop spans 14 amino acids. Here the CDR3 reads CSVAASGNTDTQYF. The CDR3 nucleotides read TGCAGCGTTGCGGCTAGCGGGAACACAGATACGCAGTATTTT.

This rearrangement joins TRBV7-6 to TRBJ1-1, with D possibly matching TRBD1 (6 bases). Trimming left V 3 bases short and J 11 bases short, with 31 bases between. Germline V gene data show CDR1 as SGHVS and CDR2 as FNYEAQ. This CDR3 is 18 amino acids long. The CDR3 sequence is CASSFTLWFEASGGGAFF. The CDR3 DNA reads as TGTGCCAGCAGCTTCACTCTTTGGTTCGAGGCCTCCGGGGGGGGCGCTTTCTTT. Using reference TRBV7-6 and TRBJ1-1 for the parts outside the CDR3, the full variable domain is GAGVSQSPRYKVTKRGQDVALRCDPISGHVSLYWYRQALGQGPEFLTYFNYEAQQDKSGLPNDRFSAERPEGSISTLTIQRTEQRDSAMYRCASSFTLWFEASGGGAFFGQGTRLTVV.

The chain links TRBV11-2 to TRBJ2-3; 9 bases are a match to TRBD2. This CDR3 has 15 residues. Unmatched junction bases numbered 7, after V lost 7 bases and J lost 2 bases. Germline CDR1 is SGHAT and CDR2 is FQNNGV. This CDR3 reads CASNPTSGYTDTQYF. The CDR3 region has the DNA TGTGCCAGCAATCCGACTAGCGGATACACAGATACGCAGTATTTT.

This chain uses TRBV10-3 with TRBJ2-3; 7 nucleotides agree with TRBD2. This CDR3 is 17 amino acids long. Trimming at V came to 2 bases and at J to 6 bases, leaving 14 bases not matched to a gene. CDR1 ENHRY and CDR2 SYGVKD come from the germline V gene. The CDR3 loop reads CAISELPAGEYSDTQYF. The CDR3 DNA is TGTGCCATCAGTGAGCTACCGGCGGGAGAATATTCCGATACGCAGTATTTT.

The rearrangement joins TRBV15 to TRBJ1-2; perhaps TRBD1 as D (5 bases). The CDR3 sequence is 14 residues long. The ends were cut back, 3 bases at V and 6 bases at J, with 14 bases in the middle. Germline CDR1 LNHNV, CDR2 YYDKDF (reference sequence). The chain's CDR3 is CATSRRAGRDGYTF. DNA of the CDR3: TGTGCCACCAGCAGGAGGGCAGGGCGGGATGGCTACACCTTC.

The gene calls are TRBV19 and TRBJ2-1, with D tentatively TRBD1 or TRBD2 (5 bases each). Trimming pared 4 bases from V and 6 bases from J, leaving 22 bases between. The CDR3 has 17 residues. Germline assignment: CDR1 LNHDA and CDR2 SQIVND (reference sequence). CDR3 in DNA: TGTGCCAGTAGTACCTCCGCTATGGTGGGGGTTTCCAATGAGCAGTTCTTC. Its protein is CASSTSAMVGVSNEQFF.

This clone was counted once. This chain joins TRBV27 and TRBJ2-4; D remains unclear. V dropped 6 bases and J dropped 0 bases, with 9 bases sitting between them. Germline CDR1 is MNHEY and CDR2 is SMNVEV (reference sequence). The CDR3 runs to 14 residues. DNA of the CDR3: TGTGCCAGCAGAGAGGAGCTAGCCAAAAACATTCAGTACTTC. It specifies CASREELAKNIQYF.

The chain couples TRBV4-1 to TRBJ1-2; 7 bases match TRBD1. V shed 4 bases and J 2 bases; nucleotides not matched to a gene: 7. Germline lookup yields CDR1 MGHRA and CDR2 YSYEKL. The CDR3 has 15 residues. The DNA for the CDR3 is TGCGCCAGCAGCCTAAGACAGGGAGAAAACTATGGCTACACCTTC. This encodes CASSLRQGENYGYTF.

The CDR3 region is CASLNMVRDNQPQHF. As DNA, the CDR3 is TGTGCCAGCCTCAACATGGTACGCGATAATCAGCCCCAGCATTTT. The chain uses TRBV19 and TRBJ1-5; no firm D call. V lost 9 bases to trimming and J lost 4 bases, with 19 bases between them. Germline V gene sequence: CDR1 LNHDA, CDR2 SQIVND (reference sequence). This CDR3 has 15 amino acids.

The chain couples TRBV6-5 to TRBJ2-1; perhaps TRBD2 as D (7 bases). CDR3 length: 13 residues. CDR1 and CDR2 from the germline V gene are MNHEY and SVGAGI. The ends were cut back, 2 bases at V and 6 bases at J, with 8 bases in the middle. CDR3 nucleotides: TGTGCCAGCAGTTACGGGGGGGCCAATGAGCAGTTCTTC. It yields the protein CASSYGGANEQFF.

This sequence joins TRBV6-4 and TRBJ2-3; 8 bases are shared with TRBD2. Per germline, CDR1 MRHNA and CDR2 SNTAGT. This CDR3 has 14 amino acids. The V and J ends lost 3 bases and 3 bases, in that order; junction bases with no gene match: 2. This CDR3 is CASSEAGETDTQYF. The CDR3 DNA reads TGTGCCAGCAGTGAAGCGGGAGAAACAGATACGCAGTATTTT.

The sample holds one count of this clone. The rearrangement joins TRBV7-2 to TRBJ2-7, with 8 bases fitting TRBD2. Unmatched junction bases numbered 6, after V lost 2 bases and J lost 0 bases. Germline V gene data show CDR1 as SGHTA and CDR2 as FQGNSA. This CDR3 has 16 residues. CDR3 coding DNA: TGTGCCAGCAGCTTACTGACGGGAGGGCCCTCCTACGAGCAGTACTTC. Translation gives CASSLLTGGPSYEQYF. Using reference TRBV7-2 and TRBJ2-7 for the parts outside the CDR3, the full variable domain is GAGVSQSPSNKVTEKGKDVELRCDPISGHTALYWYRQSLGQGLEFLIYFQGNSAPDKSGLPSDRFSAERTGGSVSTLTIQRTQQEDSAVYLCASSLLTGGPSYEQYFGPGTRLTVT.

The chain recombines TRBV9 with TRBJ1-1; 8 bases line up with TRBD1. Per germline, CDR1 SGDLS and CDR2 YYNGEE. V shed 3 bases and J 8 bases; nucleotides not matched to a gene: 15. This CDR3 is 16 amino acids long. For the CDR3, the DNA is TGTGCCAGCAGCGGGACTCAGGGGGCTGATCCCCGAGAAGCTTTCTTT. Translated, it gives CASSGTQGADPREAFF.